The T cell receptor beta chain under discussion was sequenced for a study of blood T cell repertoires in COVID-19. Looking at the study overall: Samples taken during acute and convalescent COVID-19 were collected in the United States, Italy and Spain. PBMCs, B-cell-depleted T cells, or T cells provided the cDNA or gDNA that made up the material.

With regard to this clone: The junction differs from germline at one of its ends, possibly a read error.

Source study methods: Amplification of reference gene primers provided the estimated nucleated cell counts. Here immunoSEQ multiplex PCR was the method, and the copy in TCRdb shows in-frame clones only, minus some. V and J calls and clone size are copied from that table; D and trimming were computed from the DNA. Of 240,000 or so clones listed, about nine tenths were seen once; the top ten hold roughly 5.8%. The receptor's source is a man in his 60s with acute or convalescent COVID-19. Material for sequencing was peripheral blood.

CDR3 loop: CASSPDRVSHEQYF. The CDR3 DNA sequence: TGTGCCAGCAGCCCCGACAGGGTCTCCCACGAGCAGTACTTC. The V call is TRBV5-4, the J call TRBJ2-7; TRBD1 aligns across 7 bases. Germline V gene lookup returns CDR1 SGHNT and CDR2 YYREEE (reference sequence). This CDR3 comprises 14 residues.